The 20 T cell receptor beta chains listed next were all sequenced from one sample in a study of T cells in Graves' hyperthyroidism and ophthalmopathy (dated by TCRdb to between 2018 and 2020). Library prep was done by multiplex PCR. The run used an Illumina HiSeq 2000. TCR beta CDR3 regions were amplified from RNA transcripts. The TCR CDR3 was subjected to a first round of RT-PCR using the HTBI primer set and the Qiagen OneStep RT-PCR kit. TCRdb reprocessing: public reads trimmed at Q25 with fastp, clones called with MiXCR, in-frame beta chains kept. Every distinct CDR3 protein forms one entry, paired with its most common genes and DNA. The sample table contains 200,000 to 250,000 distinct CDR3 sequences; only one count was recorded for 15% to 20% of them. The ten largest make up around 26% of the sample. Sequences were obtained from blood. Every receptor here comes from a woman between 18 and 29 years old with Graves' ophthalmopathy.

This clonotype was counted at least ten times. The genes are TRBV12-3 or TRBV12-4 and TRBJ2-2, with TRBD2 as a possible D gene (6 bases). CDR3 length equals 14 residues. V dropped 2 bases and J dropped 4 bases, with 8 bases sitting between them. The CDR3 region has the DNA TGTGCCAGCAGTTTACACGGGGGCACCGGGGAGCTGTTTTTT. This encodes CASSLHGGTGELFF.

Many counts were recorded for this clonotype. The CDR3 DNA sequence: TGCAGTGCTAGAGATAATCTCGGAGCGCAAGGGGATACGCAGTATTTT. This translates into CSARDNLGAQGDTQYF. The V and J genes are TRBV20-1 and TRBJ2-3; D ambiguous. This CDR3 spans 16 amino acids. The germline gives CDR1 DFQATT, CDR2 SNEGSKA (reference sequence). V lost 0 bases, J lost 6 bases, and 19 bases lay in between.

This clonotype was found many times. The V call is TRBV11-3, the J call TRBJ2-3; 12 bases align to TRBD2. After removal of 4 bases from V and 0 bases from J, the junction contained 2 bases not matched to a gene. The CDR3 loop spans 16 amino acids. The germline gives CDR1 SGHNT, CDR2 YENEEA. The DNA of the CDR3 is TGTGCCAGCAGCTCTGGGACTAGCGGGAGCACAGATACGCAGTATTTT. Its translation: CASSSGTSGSTDTQYF.

This clonotype was found a few times. CDR3 amino acids: CASSWRRSDSRETQYF. The CDR3 nucleotides are TGTGCCAGCAGCTGGCGCAGATCCGATAGTAGAGAGACCCAGTACTTC. The J gene is TRBJ2-5, the V gene TRBV5-8; D remains unclear. CDR3 size: 16 residues. Germline-derived CDR1 and CDR2 are SGHTS and YDEGEE. Between the trimmed V and J ends, which lost 3 bases and 4 bases, there was a span of 19 bases.

The J gene is TRBJ2-5, the V gene TRBV2, with 12 bases lining up with TRBD2. The germline V gene encodes CDR1 SNHLY and CDR2 FYNNEI. The J segment lost 5 bases and the V segment lost 3 bases, leaving 4 bases of the junction unmatched. There are 15 residues in the CDR3. CDR3 sequence: CASSETSGRVETQYF. The DNA of the CDR3 is TGTGCCAGCAGTGAGACTAGCGGGAGAGTGGAGACCCAGTACTTC.

This clonotype was detected many times. The V call is TRBV20-1, the J call TRBJ2-1; maybe TRBD1 (6 bases). The V end lost 2 bases, the J end lost 1 base, and 18 bases lay between the germline ends. The CDR3 length is 17 residues. Germline CDR1 and CDR2: DFQATT and SNEGSKA (reference sequence). CDR3: CSARPPDSPNSYNEQFF. CDR3 sequence (DNA): TGCAGTGCTAGACCCCCGGACAGTCCCAATTCCTACAATGAGCAGTTCTTC.

There are many counts of this clonotype. This chain links TRBV28 with TRBJ2-3, with unresolved D. This CDR3 has 18 amino acids. In germline, CDR1 is MDHEN, CDR2 SYDVKM. V was pared by 6 bases and J by 0 bases, with 22 bases between. CDR3 sequence (DNA): TGTGCCAGCAGCCCCATGGTTTTGTTGAGCACTAGCACAGATACGCAGTATTTT. Its translation: CASSPMVLLSTSTDTQYF.

This clonotype was found many times. V gene TRBV4-1 combines with J gene TRBJ1-6; D uncertain. Germline CDR1 and CDR2: MGHRA and YSYEKL. The V end was cut by 4 bases, the J end by 4 bases, with 14 bases between. CDR3 length equals 16 residues. The CDR3 here is CASSRLPTGYNSPLHF. The CDR3 coding sequence is TGCGCCAGCAGCCGCCTCCCCACGGGATATAATTCACCCCTCCACTTT.

Regarding this clonotype: Just one base apart from a much larger clone, this may be a read error. V usage is TRBV20-1 and J usage is TRBJ2-7; D is unclear. This CDR3 comprises 15 residues. Germline CDR1 reads DFQATT; CDR2 reads SNEGSKA (reference sequence). The CDR3 DNA reads TGCAGTGCTAGGACGGTCGGTACACCCTCCTACAAGCAGTACTTC. Protein: CSARTVGTPSYKQYF.

A note on this clonotype: Relative to the germline gene, one junction end is altered; a read error may explain this. The V gene is TRBV2, the J gene TRBJ1-3, with D perhaps matching TRBD1 (6 bases). From germline, CDR1 is SNHLY and CDR2 FYNNEI. This CDR3 region has 15 residues. Here the CDR3 DNA reads TGTGCCAGCAGGGCCACAGGGAGCTCTGGAAACACCACATATTTT. Protein sequence: CASRATGSSGNTTYF.

The table lists this clonotype with many counts. The chain combines TRBV28 with TRBJ2-1; 7 bases agree with TRBD2. CDR1 is MDHEN and CDR2 is SYDVKM in the germline V gene. The CDR3 has 15 amino acids. Trimming removed 4 bases from V and 5 bases from J; junction bases left unmatched: 8. CDR3 nucleotides: TGTGCCAGCAGTTCCCTTAGCGGGCAAGACAATGAGCAGTTCTTC. Protein sequence: CASSSLSGQDNEQFF. Filled out from reference TRBV28 and TRBJ2-1, the complete variable domain reads DVKVTQSSRYLVKRTGEKVFLECVQDMDHENMFWYRQDPGLGLRLIYFSYDVKMKEKGDIPEGYSVSREKKERFSLILESASTNQTSMYLCASSSLSGQDNEQFFGPGTRLTVL.

This clonotype occurred many times. CDR3 in amino acids: CATAGTRVYEQYF. The CDR3 bases are TGTGCCACCGCCGGGACTAGAGTCTACGAGCAGTACTTC. The chain joins TRBV6-1 to TRBJ2-7; 8 bases align to TRBD2. Looked up from germline, CDR1 is MNHNS and CDR2 is SASEGT. CDR3 length equals 13 residues. With V trimmed by 10 bases and J by 3 bases, 8 bases remained unmatched.

This clonotype was observed at least ten times. The chain employs TRBV11-2 and TRBJ1-2; D gene unclear. Germline CDR1 is SGHAT and CDR2 is FQNNGV. The length of the CDR3 is 16 residues. V was clipped by 6 bases and J by 1 base, with 18 bases between them. The CDR3, as DNA: TGTGCCAGCAGACACCTAAAGGCCGGGATTAACTATGGCTACACCTTC. It specifies CASRHLKAGINYGYTF.

This clonotype was seen many times. The V gene is TRBV7-9, the J gene TRBJ2-1; 7 bases agree with TRBD1. Germline lookup yields CDR1 SEHNR and CDR2 FQNEAQ (reference sequence). V gave up 5 bases and J gave up 0 bases; unmatched junction bases: 7. The CDR3 length is 16 residues. The CDR3 loop reads CASSPQTGPSYNEQFF. CDR3 in DNA: TGTGCCAGCAGCCCACAGACAGGGCCCTCCTACAATGAGCAGTTCTTC.

This clonotype was recorded at least ten times. The CDR3 sequence is CATSRPYNEQFF. As DNA, the CDR3 is TGTGCCACCAGCAGACCCTACAATGAGCAGTTCTTC. The chain has TRBV15 and TRBJ2-1; no clear D gene. Trimming removed 2 bases from V and 2 bases from J, with 1 base in between. Germline V lookup: CDR1 LNHNV, CDR2 YYDKDF (reference sequence). The CDR3 runs to 12 residues. The full variable domain, rest sourced from reference TRBV15 and TRBJ2-1, is DAMVIQNPRYQVTQFGKPVTLSCSQTLNHNVMYWYQQKSSQAPKLLFHYYDKDFNNEADTPDNFQSRRPNTSFCFLDIRSPGLGDTAMYLCATSRPYNEQFFGPGTRLTVL.

This clonotype appeared many times. The chain carries TRBV5-1 and TRBJ2-5; the D is unclear. The CDR3 length is 14 residues. V gave up 0 bases and J gave up 1 base, with 7 bases separating them. Germline V gene lookup returns CDR1 SGHRS and CDR2 YFSETQ. The CDR3 loop reads CASSLESAQETQYF. The CDR3 DNA reads as TGCGCCAGCAGCTTGGAGTCAGCCCAAGAGACCCAGTACTTC.

V is TRBV28 and J is TRBJ1-5, with 8 bases matching TRBD1. With 7 bases clipped from V and 2 bases from J, the junction kept 10 bases outside the gene matches. CDR3 length: 16 residues. The germline CDR1 and CDR2 sequences are MDHEN and SYDVKM. CDR3 sequence reads: CASTLGRGRGNQPQHF. The CDR3, as DNA: TGTGCCAGCACCCTAGGCAGGGGGCGCGGCAATCAGCCCCAGCATTTT.

This clonotype was observed at least ten times. This chain links TRBV29-1 with TRBJ2-3; the match to TRBD1 covers 12 bases. Germline V gene lookup returns CDR1 SQVTM and CDR2 ANQGSEA. CDR3 length: 15 residues. Unmatched junction bases numbered 7, after V lost 6 bases and J lost 3 bases. The CDR3 sequence is CSVEGGQGATDTQYF. The DNA of the CDR3 is TGCAGCGTGGAGGGGGGACAGGGGGCTACAGATACGCAGTATTTT.

A note on this clonotype: A much larger clonotype is one base distant, so this may be a read error. The CDR3 coding sequence is TGTGCCAGCAGGGAAGGCGGGGCTTACAATGAGCAGTTCTTC. Encoded protein: CASREGGAYNEQFF. This rearrangement joins TRBV12-3 or TRBV12-4 to TRBJ2-1; D is perhaps TRBD2 (6 bases). V lost 6 bases and J 4 bases, leaving 13 bases between the germline ends. CDR3 size: 14 residues.

The sample holds many counts of this clonotype. The rearrangement links TRBV28 to TRBJ2-2, with TRBD2 matching 8 bases. The CDR3 extends over 17 amino acids. Germline V lookup: CDR1 MDHEN, CDR2 SYDVKM. Trimming removed 5 bases from V and 6 bases from J; junction bases left unmatched: 14. CDR3 in amino acids: CASSPLVEREYPGELFF. The CDR3 DNA follows: TGTGCCAGCAGTCCCCTGGTCGAGCGGGAGTACCCCGGGGAGCTGTTTTTT.